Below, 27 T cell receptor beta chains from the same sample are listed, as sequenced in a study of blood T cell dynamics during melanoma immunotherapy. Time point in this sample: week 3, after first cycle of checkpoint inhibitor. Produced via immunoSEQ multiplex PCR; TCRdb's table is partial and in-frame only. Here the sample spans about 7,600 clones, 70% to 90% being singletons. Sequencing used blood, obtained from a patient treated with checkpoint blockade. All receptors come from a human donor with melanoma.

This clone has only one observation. The CDR3 here is CASSMTGNLDSPLHF. CDR3 DNA sequence: TGTGCCAGCAGCATGACCGGGAATCTGGATTCACCCCTCCACTTT. The gene calls are TRBV27 and TRBJ1-6; D gene uncertain. The CDR3 sequence is 15 residues long. V was clipped by 6 bases and J by 8 bases, with 17 bases between them. CDR1 is MNHEY, CDR2 SMNVEV, per germline (reference sequence).

CDR3 region: CASSAYRAPYEQYF. As DNA, the CDR3 is TGTGCCAGCAGCGCCTACAGGGCACCCTACGAGCAGTACTTC. The V gene is TRBV7-3, the J gene TRBJ2-7; TRBD1 might be the D (6 bases). The CDR3 sequence is 14 residues long. Germline V gene sequence: CDR1 SGHTA, CDR2 FQGTGA. V was pared by 5 bases and J by 2 bases, with 13 bases between.

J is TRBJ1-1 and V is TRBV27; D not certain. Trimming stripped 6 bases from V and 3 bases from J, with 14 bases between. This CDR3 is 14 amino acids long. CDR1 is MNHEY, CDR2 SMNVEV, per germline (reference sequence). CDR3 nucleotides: TGTGCCAGCAGAACCAGGAAAAGGGACACTGAAGCTTTCTTT. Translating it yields CASRTRKRDTEAFF.

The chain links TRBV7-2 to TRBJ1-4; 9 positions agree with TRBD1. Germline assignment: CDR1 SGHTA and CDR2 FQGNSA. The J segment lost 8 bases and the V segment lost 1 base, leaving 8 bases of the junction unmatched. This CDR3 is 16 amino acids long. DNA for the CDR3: TGTGCCAGCAGCTTAGGGCTCGGGACAGGGCAGGAAAAACTGTTTTTT. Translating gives CASSLGLGTGQEKLFF. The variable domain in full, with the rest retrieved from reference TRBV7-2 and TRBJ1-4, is GAGVSQSPSNKVTEKGKDVELRCDPISGHTALYWYRQSLGQGLEFLIYFQGNSAPDKSGLPSDRFSAERTGGSVSTLTIQRTQQEDSAVYLCASSLGLGTGQEKLFFGSGTQLSVL.

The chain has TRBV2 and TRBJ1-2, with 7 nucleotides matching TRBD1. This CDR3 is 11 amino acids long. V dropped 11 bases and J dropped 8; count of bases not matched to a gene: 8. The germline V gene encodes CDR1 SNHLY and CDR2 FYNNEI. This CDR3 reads CAVPGGGGYTF. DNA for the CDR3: TGTGCCGTGCCAGGGGGAGGGGGCTACACCTTC.

CDR3 protein: CASSLLNSPLHF. The CDR3 coding sequence is TGTGCCAGCAGTTTATTAAATTCACCCCTCCACTTT. The chain joins TRBV27 to TRBJ1-6; D call uncertain. The length of the CDR3 is 12 residues. V shed 1 base and J shed 7 bases, with 2 bases lying between them. Germline V CDR1 and CDR2: MNHEY, SMNVEV (reference sequence).

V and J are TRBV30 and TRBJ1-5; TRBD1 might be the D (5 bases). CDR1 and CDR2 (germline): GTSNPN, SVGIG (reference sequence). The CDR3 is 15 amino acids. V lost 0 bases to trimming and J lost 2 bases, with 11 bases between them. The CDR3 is CAWSVRGRGNQPQHF. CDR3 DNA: TGTGCCTGGAGTGTACGAGGCAGGGGCAATCAGCCCCAGCATTTT.

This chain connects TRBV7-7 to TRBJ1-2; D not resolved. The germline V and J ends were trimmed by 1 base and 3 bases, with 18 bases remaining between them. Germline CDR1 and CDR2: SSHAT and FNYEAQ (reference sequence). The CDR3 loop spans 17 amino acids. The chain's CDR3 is CASSLEGPPTEHYGYTF. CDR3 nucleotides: TGTGCCAGCAGCTTAGAGGGCCCTCCCACAGAGCACTATGGCTACACCTTC.

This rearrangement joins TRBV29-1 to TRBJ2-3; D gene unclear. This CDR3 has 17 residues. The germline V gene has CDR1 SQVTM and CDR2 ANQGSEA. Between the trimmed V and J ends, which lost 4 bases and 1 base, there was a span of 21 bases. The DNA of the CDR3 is TGCAGCGTTGGGGGAAAATCACCGACGCCCCGCACAGATACGCAGTATTTT. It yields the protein CSVGGKSPTPRTDTQYF.

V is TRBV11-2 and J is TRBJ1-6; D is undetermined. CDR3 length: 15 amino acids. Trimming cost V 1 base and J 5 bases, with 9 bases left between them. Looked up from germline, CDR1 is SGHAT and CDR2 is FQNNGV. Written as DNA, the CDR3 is TGTGCCAGCAGCTTAGGCAGTTCCCATAATTCACCCCTCCACTTT. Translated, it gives CASSLGSSHNSPLHF.

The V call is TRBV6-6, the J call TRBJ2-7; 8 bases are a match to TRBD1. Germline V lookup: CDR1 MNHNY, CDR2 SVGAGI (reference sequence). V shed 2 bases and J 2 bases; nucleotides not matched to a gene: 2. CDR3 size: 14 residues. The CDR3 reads CASSYRTGPYEQYF. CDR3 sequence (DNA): TGTGCCAGCAGTTACAGGACAGGGCCCTACGAGCAGTACTTC.

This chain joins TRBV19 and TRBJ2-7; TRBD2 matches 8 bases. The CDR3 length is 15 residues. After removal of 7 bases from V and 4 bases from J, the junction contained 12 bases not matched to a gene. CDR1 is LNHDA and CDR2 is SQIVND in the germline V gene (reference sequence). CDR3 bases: TGTGCCAGTACCGCGGGACGGGAGGGCCGATACGAGCAGTACTTC. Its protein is CASTAGREGRYEQYF.

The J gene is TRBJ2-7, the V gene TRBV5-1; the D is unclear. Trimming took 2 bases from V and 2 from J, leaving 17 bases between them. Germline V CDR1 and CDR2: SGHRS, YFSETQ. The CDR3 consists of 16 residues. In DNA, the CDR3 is TGCGCCAGCAGCTTCTATACGGGTGGGATTGCCTACGAGCAGTACTTC. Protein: CASSFYTGGIAYEQYF.

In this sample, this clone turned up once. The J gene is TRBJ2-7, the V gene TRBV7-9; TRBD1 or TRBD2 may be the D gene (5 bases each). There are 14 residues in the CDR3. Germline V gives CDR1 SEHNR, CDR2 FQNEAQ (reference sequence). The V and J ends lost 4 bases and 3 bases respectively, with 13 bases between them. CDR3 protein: CASSSPGPLYEQYF. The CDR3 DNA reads TGTGCCAGCAGCTCTCCGGGACCCCTCTACGAGCAGTACTTC.

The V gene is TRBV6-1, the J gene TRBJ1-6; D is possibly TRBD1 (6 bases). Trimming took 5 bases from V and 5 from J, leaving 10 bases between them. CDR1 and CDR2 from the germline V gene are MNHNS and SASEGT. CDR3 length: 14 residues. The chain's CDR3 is CASSWTANNSPLHF. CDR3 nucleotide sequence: TGTGCCAGCAGTTGGACAGCCAATAATTCACCCCTCCACTTT.

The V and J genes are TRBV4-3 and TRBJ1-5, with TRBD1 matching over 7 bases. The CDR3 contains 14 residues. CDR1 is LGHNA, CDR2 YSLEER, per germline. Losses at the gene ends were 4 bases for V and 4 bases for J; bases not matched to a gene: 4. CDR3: CASSPSTGNQPQHF. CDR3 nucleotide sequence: TGCGCCAGCAGCCCCTCGACAGGGAATCAGCCCCAGCATTTT.

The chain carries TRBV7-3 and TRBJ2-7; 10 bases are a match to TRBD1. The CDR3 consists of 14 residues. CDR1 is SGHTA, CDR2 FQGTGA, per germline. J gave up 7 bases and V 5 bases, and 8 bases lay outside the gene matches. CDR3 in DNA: TGTGCCAGCAGCAAGGGACAGGGGAGCTGGGAGCAGTACTTC. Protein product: CASSKGQGSWEQYF.

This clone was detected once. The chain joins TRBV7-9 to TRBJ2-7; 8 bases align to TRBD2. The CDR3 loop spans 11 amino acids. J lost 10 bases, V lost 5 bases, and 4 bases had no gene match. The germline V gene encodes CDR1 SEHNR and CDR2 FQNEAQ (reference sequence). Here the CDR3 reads CASSQAGGQYF. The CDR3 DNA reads TGTGCCAGCAGCCAGGCGGGGGGTCAGTACTTC.

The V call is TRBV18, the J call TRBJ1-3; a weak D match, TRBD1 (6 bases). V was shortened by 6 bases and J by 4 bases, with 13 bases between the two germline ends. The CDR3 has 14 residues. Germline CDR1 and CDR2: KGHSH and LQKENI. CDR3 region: CASSRTEGGNTIYF. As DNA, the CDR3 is TGTGCCAGCTCGCGGACAGAGGGAGGAAACACCATATATTTT. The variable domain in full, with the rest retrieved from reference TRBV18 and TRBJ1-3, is NAGVMQNPRHLVRRRGQEARLRCSPMKGHSHVYWYRQLPEEGLKFMVYLQKENIIDESGMPKERFSAEFPKEGPSILRIQQVVRGDSAAYFCASSRTEGGNTIYFGEGSWLTVV.

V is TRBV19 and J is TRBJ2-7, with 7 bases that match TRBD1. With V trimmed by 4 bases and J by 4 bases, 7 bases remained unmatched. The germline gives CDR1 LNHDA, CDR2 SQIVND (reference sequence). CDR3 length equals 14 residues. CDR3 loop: CASSTRWTGYEQYF. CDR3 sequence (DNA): TGTGCCAGTAGTACCCGGTGGACAGGTTACGAGCAGTACTTC.

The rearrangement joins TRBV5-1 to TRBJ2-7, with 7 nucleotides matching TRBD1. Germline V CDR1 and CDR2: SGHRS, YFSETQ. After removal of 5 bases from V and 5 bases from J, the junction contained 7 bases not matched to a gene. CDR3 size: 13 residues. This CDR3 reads CASRRGPLDEQYF. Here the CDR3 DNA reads TGCGCCAGCAGGAGGGGGCCCCTGGACGAGCAGTACTTC.

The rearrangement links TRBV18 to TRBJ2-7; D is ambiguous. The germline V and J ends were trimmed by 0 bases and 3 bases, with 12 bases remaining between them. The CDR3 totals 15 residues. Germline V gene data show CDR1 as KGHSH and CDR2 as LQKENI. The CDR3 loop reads CASSPPTPGNYEQYF. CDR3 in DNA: TGTGCCAGCTCACCACCGACTCCTGGGAACTACGAGCAGTACTTC. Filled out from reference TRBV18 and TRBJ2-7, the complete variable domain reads NAGVMQNPRHLVRRRGQEARLRCSPMKGHSHVYWYRQLPEEGLKFMVYLQKENIIDESGMPKERFSAEFPKEGPSILRIQQVVRGDSAAYFCASSPPTPGNYEQYFGPGTRLTVT.

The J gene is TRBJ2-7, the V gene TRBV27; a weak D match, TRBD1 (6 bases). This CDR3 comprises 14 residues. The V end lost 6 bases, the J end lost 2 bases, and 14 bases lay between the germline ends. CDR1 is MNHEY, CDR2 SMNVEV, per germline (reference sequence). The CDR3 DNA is TGTGCCAGCAGCCCGTGGGGACAAGCCTACGAGCAGTACTTC. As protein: CASSPWGQAYEQYF.

In DNA, the CDR3 is TGCGCCAGCAGCTACGAGGGAGGGAACACTGAAGCTTTCTTT. The encoded protein is CASSYEGGNTEAFF. The rearrangement links TRBV5-1 to TRBJ1-1; D is ambiguous. Trimming removed 3 bases at V and 1 base at J, with 10 bases between. CDR3 length equals 14 residues. Germline lookup yields CDR1 SGHRS and CDR2 YFSETQ.

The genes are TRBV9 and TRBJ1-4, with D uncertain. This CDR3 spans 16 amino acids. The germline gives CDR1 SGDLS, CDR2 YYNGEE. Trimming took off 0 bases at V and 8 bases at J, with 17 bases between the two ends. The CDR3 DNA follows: TGTGCCAGCAGCGTAGACCCGGCAGGAGGTCGAGAAAAACTGTTTTTT. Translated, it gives CASSVDPAGGREKLFF.

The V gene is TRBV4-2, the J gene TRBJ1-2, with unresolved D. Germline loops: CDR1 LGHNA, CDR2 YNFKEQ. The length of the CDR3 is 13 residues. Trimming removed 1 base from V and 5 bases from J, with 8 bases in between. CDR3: CASSQVGDYGYTF. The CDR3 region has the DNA TGTGCCAGCAGCCAAGTTGGGGATTATGGCTACACCTTC.

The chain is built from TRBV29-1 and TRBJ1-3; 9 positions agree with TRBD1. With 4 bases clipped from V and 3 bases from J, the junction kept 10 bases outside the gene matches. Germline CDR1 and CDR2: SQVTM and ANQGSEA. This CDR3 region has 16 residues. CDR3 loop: CSVASAGTGIGNTIYF. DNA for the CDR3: TGCAGCGTTGCTTCAGCCGGGACAGGGATTGGAAACACCATATATTTT.